This TCR beta chain comes out of a study of blood T cell repertoires in COVID-19. In the study overall: Collection of acute and convalescent COVID-19 samples took place in the United States, Italy and Spain. PBMCs, B-cell-depleted T cells, or T cells were the source of the cDNA or gDNA that made up the material.

CDR3 length: 14 amino acids. Per germline, CDR1 SGHVS and CDR2 FQNEAQ. V was clipped by 5 bases and J by 2 bases, with 13 bases between them. Sequenced by immunoSEQ multiplex PCR; TCRdb stores in-frame clones only, minus some. The sample yields about 130,000 clones, around 76% seen once. This rearrangement joins TRBV7-8 to TRBJ2-7, with D maybe TRBD1 (6 bases). The sample taken for sequencing was peripheral blood. The source is a human donor in a cohort sampled during active COVID-19. The CDR3 here is CASSLGQGTYEQYF. CDR3 bases: TGTGCCAGCAGCCTGGGACAAGGGACCTACGAGCAGTACTTC. The full variable domain, with the rest looked up from reference TRBV7-8 and TRBJ2-7, is GAGVSQSPRYKVAKRGQDVALRCDPISGHVSLFWYQQALGQGPEFLTYFQNEAQLDKSGLPSDRFFAERPEGSVSTLKIQRTQQEDSAVYLCASSLGQGTYEQYFGPGTRLTVT.